These 18 T cell receptor beta chains came from one sample sequenced in a study of cytomegalovirus exposure and HLA in healthy donors. Vbeta (60) and Jbeta (13) primers were used in the PCR. Clones were sequenced by immunoSEQ multiplex PCR, and TCRdb holds only the in-frame ones, with some missing. The sample lists 110,000 to 150,000 clones; around 72% were seen once. Sequences were obtained from PBMCs. These receptors all stem from a human donor in good health.

This clone was counted only a few times. V and J are TRBV4-1 and TRBJ1-3; D is undetermined. The CDR3 consists of 14 residues. Germline V lookup: CDR1 MGHRA, CDR2 YSYEKL. Deletions cut 1 base from V and 4 bases from J, with 8 bases between. As DNA, the CDR3 is TGCGCCAGCAGCCAAGTTCCCCTGGGAAACACCATATATTTT. Protein product: CASSQVPLGNTIYF.

The genes are TRBV30 and TRBJ2-1; 7 bases align to TRBD1. This CDR3 contains 13 residues. In germline, CDR1 is GTSNPN, CDR2 SVGIG (reference sequence). V shed 5 bases and J 2 bases; nucleotides not matched to a gene: 3. The CDR3: CAWEQGTYNEQFF. CDR3 coding DNA: TGTGCCTGGGAACAGGGGACCTACAATGAGCAGTTCTTC.

V is TRBV7-8 and J is TRBJ2-1, with a tentative D call TRBD2 (6 bases). With 0 bases removed from V and 0 bases from J, the gap between germline ends came to 9 bases. CDR3 size: 16 residues. Per germline, CDR1 SGHVS and CDR2 FQNEAQ. The CDR3 nucleotides read TGTGCCAGCAGCTTAGCGGAGGGAAGCTCCTACAATGAGCAGTTCTTC. Protein product: CASSLAEGSSYNEQFF.

The chain couples TRBV6-5 to TRBJ2-7, with 7 bases matching TRBD2. V was clipped by 6 bases and J by 0 bases; unmatched bases: 2. This CDR3 contains 13 residues. The germline gives CDR1 MNHEY, CDR2 SVGAGI. The CDR3 DNA reads TGTGCCAGCAGGGGCGGGGGCTCCTACGAGCAGTACTTC. Translated: CASRGGGSYEQYF.

The chain links TRBV7-3 to TRBJ1-1; D not certain. CDR1 and CDR2 from the germline V gene are SGHTA and FQGTGA. CDR3 length: 13 residues. V was cut by 5 bases and J by 0 bases, with 7 bases left in between. DNA of the CDR3: TGTGCCAGCAGCACCAGCGTGAACACTGAAGCTTTCTTT. This gives the protein CASSTSVNTEAFF.

V and J are TRBV25-1 and TRBJ2-5; D possibly corresponds to TRBD2 (6 bases). This CDR3 comprises 15 residues. CDR1 and CDR2 (germline): MGHDK, SYGVNS. V was cut by 3 bases and J by 5 bases, with 16 bases left in between. This CDR3 is CASSDPRLEVETQYF. The CDR3 bases are TGTGCCAGCAGTGACCCTAGACTAGAGGTGGAGACCCAGTACTTC.

A few counts support this clone. The CDR3 loop reads CASSFDLYGNEQFF. The CDR3, as DNA: TGTGCCAGCAGCTTCGACTTGTATGGCAATGAGCAGTTCTTC. The chain links TRBV5-6 to TRBJ2-1, with no clear D. V was shortened by 2 bases and J by 6 bases, with 12 bases between the two germline ends. The CDR3 sequence is 14 residues long. Germline V gene data show CDR1 as SGHDT and CDR2 as YYEEEE.

With regard to this clone: Other DNA sequences within the sample encode an identical CDR3. The CDR3 DNA sequence: TGTGCCAGCAGTTTACCCGGCCAAGGAGGAGAAAAACTGTTTTTT. Its protein product is CASSLPGQGGEKLFF. This chain joins TRBV28 and TRBJ1-4, with D uncertain. Germline CDR1 and CDR2: MDHEN and SYDVKM. V was pared by 2 bases and J by 8 bases, with 15 bases between. CDR3 length: 15 residues.

In this sample, this clone turned up a few times. This chain joins TRBV7-6 and TRBJ2-3; the D gene is possibly TRBD2 (6 bases). V gave up 4 bases and J gave up 2 bases, with 16 bases separating them. The CDR3 contains 16 residues. Looked up from germline, CDR1 is SGHVS and CDR2 is FNYEAQ. The CDR3 loop is CASSSPEGLATDTQYF. As DNA, the CDR3 is TGTGCCAGCAGCTCACCGGAGGGACTTGCCACAGATACGCAGTATTTT.

The chain joins TRBV19 to TRBJ1-5; 9 bases are shared with TRBD1. The J segment lost 7 bases and the V segment lost 5 bases, leaving 9 bases of the junction unmatched. This CDR3 contains 15 residues. Looked up from germline, CDR1 is LNHDA and CDR2 is SQIVND (reference sequence). For the CDR3, the DNA is TGTGCCAGTAGTCCGCCGGGACAGGGAGGGCAGCCCCAGCATTTT. Encoded protein: CASSPPGQGGQPQHF.

V and J are TRBV30 and TRBJ1-6; D is unclear. Per germline, CDR1 GTSNPN and CDR2 SVGIG (reference sequence). The V end was cut by 4 bases, the J end by 4 bases, with 11 bases between. This CDR3 is 14 amino acids long. CDR3 DNA: TGTGCCTGGACCATTGCGGGGTATAATTCACCCCTCCACTTT. Amino acid sequence: CAWTIAGYNSPLHF.

The CDR3 here is CASSFGTGWRPSPLHF. As DNA, the CDR3 is TGTGCCAGCAGTTTTGGCACAGGGTGGCGGCCCTCACCCCTCCACTTT. This chain links TRBV28 with TRBJ1-6; weak D call: TRBD1 (6 bases). From germline, CDR1 is MDHEN and CDR2 SYDVKM. Trimming took off 3 bases at V and 10 bases at J, with 19 bases between the two ends. This CDR3 is 16 amino acids long.

This sequence joins TRBV19 and TRBJ2-3, with unresolved D. V was pared by 5 bases and J by 4 bases, with 10 bases between. The CDR3 sequence is 13 residues long. Germline V gene data show CDR1 as LNHDA and CDR2 as SQIVND (reference sequence). The CDR3 DNA reads as TGTGCCAGTAGTCTCCTCCCCCCAGATACGCAGTATTTT. Protein product: CASSLLPPDTQYF.

The chain couples TRBV6-5 to TRBJ2-7; 7 nucleotides match TRBD2. This CDR3 spans 13 amino acids. Unmatched junction bases numbered 3, after V lost 6 bases and J lost 1 base. The V gene's germline CDR1 is MNHEY and CDR2 SVGAGI. The CDR3 sequence: CASSRTSSYEQYF. The CDR3 region has the DNA TGTGCCAGCAGCAGGACTAGTTCCTACGAGCAGTACTTC.

This chain links TRBV27 with TRBJ2-7; 9 bases are shared with TRBD1. Per germline, CDR1 MNHEY and CDR2 SMNVEV (reference sequence). The CDR3 loop spans 13 amino acids. Trimming at V came to 8 bases and at J to 4 bases, leaving 6 bases not matched to a gene. The CDR3 nucleotides are TGTGCCAGCGCAGGGACAGGGAGATACGAGCAGTACTTC. It codes for CASAGTGRYEQYF.

The chain links TRBV19 to TRBJ1-2, with 7 bases aligning to TRBD1. The germline V gene encodes CDR1 LNHDA and CDR2 SQIVND (reference sequence). J was trimmed by 8 bases and V by 6 bases; bases with no gene match: 9. The CDR3 consists of 13 residues. The DNA of the CDR3 is TGTGCCAGTAGCCGACAGGGAGGAGAGGGCTACACCTTC. It is translated as CASSRQGGEGYTF.

In this sample, this clone turned up a few times. The gene calls are TRBV6-6 and TRBJ1-1; the D gene is possibly TRBD1 (6 bases). Trimming took 5 bases from V and 5 from J, leaving 15 bases between them. The CDR3 runs to 14 residues. CDR1 is MNHNY and CDR2 is SVGAGI in the germline V gene (reference sequence). The CDR3 is CASSGAGARTEAFF. The CDR3 nucleotides read TGTGCCAGCAGTGGTGCAGGGGCGAGGACTGAAGCTTTCTTT.

This clone was detected a few times. The V gene is TRBV28, the J gene TRBJ2-7; D is unresolved. The germline V and J ends were trimmed by 2 bases and 3 bases, with 8 bases remaining between them. The CDR3 contains 13 residues. Germline CDR1 MDHEN, CDR2 SYDVKM. CDR3 sequence: CASSLERSYEQYF. CDR3 DNA sequence: TGTGCCAGCAGTTTAGAAAGGAGCTACGAGCAGTACTTC.